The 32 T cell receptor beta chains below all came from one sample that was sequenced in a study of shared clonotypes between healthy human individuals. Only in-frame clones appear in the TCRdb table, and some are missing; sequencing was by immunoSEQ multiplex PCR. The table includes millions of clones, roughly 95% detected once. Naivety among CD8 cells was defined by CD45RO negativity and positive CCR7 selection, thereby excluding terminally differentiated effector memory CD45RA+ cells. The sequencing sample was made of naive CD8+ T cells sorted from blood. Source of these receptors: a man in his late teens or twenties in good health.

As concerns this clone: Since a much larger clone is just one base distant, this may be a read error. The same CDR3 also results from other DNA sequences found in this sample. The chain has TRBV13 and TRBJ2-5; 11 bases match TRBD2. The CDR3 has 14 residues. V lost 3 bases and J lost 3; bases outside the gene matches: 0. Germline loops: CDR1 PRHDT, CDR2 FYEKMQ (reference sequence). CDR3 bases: TGTGCCAGCAGCTTGGGACTAGCGGAAGAGACCCAGTACTTC. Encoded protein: CASSLGLAEETQYF.

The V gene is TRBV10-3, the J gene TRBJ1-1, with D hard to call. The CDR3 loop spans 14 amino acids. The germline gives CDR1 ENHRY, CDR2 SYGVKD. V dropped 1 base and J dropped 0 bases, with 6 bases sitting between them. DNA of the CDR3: TGTGCCATCAGTGAGTACCAGCTGAACACTGAAGCTTTCTTT. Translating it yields CAISEYQLNTEAFF.

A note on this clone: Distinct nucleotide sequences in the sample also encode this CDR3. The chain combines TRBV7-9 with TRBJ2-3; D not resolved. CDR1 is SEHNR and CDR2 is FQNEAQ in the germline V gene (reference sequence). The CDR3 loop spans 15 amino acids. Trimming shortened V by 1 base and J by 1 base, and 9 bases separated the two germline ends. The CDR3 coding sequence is TGTGCCAGCAGCTTAGTCGGAGACGGCACAGATACGCAGTATTTT. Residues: CASSLVGDGTDTQYF.

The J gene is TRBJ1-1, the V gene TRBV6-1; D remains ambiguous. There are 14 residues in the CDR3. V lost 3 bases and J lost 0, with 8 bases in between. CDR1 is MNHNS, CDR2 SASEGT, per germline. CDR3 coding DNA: TGTGCCAGCAGTGACGACATTATGAACACTGAAGCTTTCTTT. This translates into CASSDDIMNTEAFF.

Here the CDR3 DNA reads TGTGCCAGCAGCCGCTACGACGCGCCCCTTTACTTC. Translating gives CASSRYDAPLYF. The chain is built from TRBV7-9 and TRBJ2-5; D is uncertain. Per the germline V gene, CDR1 is SEHNR and CDR2 is FQNEAQ (reference sequence). The length of the CDR3 is 12 residues. The V gene lost 5 bases and the J gene lost 14 bases, with 18 bases spanning the gap.

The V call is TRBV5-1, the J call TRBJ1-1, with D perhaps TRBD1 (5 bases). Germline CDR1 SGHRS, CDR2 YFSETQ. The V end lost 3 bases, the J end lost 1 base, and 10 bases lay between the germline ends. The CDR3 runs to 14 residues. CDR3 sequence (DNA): TGCGCCAGCAGCTACATGGGGGGGAACACTGAAGCTTTCTTT. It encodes CASSYMGGNTEAFF.

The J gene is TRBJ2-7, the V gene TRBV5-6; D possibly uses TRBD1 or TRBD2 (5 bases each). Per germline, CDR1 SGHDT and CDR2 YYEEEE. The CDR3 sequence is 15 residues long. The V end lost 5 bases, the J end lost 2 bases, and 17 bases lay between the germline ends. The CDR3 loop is CASRYGGTDTYEQYF. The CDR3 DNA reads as TGTGCCAGCAGATATGGGGGTACGGACACCTACGAGCAGTACTTC.

CDR3 DNA sequence: TGCAGCGTTGCTTTCTCGCGGACGCCTGGAGAGCAGTACTTC. It encodes CSVAFSRTPGEQYF. The V call is TRBV29-1, the J call TRBJ2-7; the D is unclear. Trimming cost V 4 bases and J 7 bases, with 20 bases left between them. CDR1 is SQVTM and CDR2 is ANQGSEA in the germline V gene. This CDR3 spans 14 amino acids.

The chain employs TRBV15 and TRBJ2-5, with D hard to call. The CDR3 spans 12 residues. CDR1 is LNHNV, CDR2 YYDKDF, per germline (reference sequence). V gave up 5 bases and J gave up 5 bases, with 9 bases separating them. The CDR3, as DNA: TGTGCCACCAGCGGACCTTTCGAGACCCAGTACTTC. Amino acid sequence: CATSGPFETQYF. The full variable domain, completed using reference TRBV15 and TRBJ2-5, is DAMVIQNPRYQVTQFGKPVTLSCSQTLNHNVMYWYQQKSSQAPKLLFHYYDKDFNNEADTPDNFQSRRPNTSFCFLDIRSPGLGDTAMYLCATSGPFETQYFGPGTRLLVL.

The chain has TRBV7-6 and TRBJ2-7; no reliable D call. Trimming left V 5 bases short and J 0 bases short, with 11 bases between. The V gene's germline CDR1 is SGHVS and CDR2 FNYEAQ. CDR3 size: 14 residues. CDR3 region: CASSTEQSSYEQYF. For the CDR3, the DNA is TGTGCCAGCAGCACGGAGCAATCCTCCTACGAGCAGTACTTC.

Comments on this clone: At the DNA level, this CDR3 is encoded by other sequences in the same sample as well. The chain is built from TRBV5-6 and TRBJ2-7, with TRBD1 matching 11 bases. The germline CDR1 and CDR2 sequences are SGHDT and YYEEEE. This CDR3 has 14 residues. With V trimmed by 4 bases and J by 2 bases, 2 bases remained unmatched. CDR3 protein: CASSLGQGAYEQYF. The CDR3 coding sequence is TGTGCCAGCAGCCTGGGACAGGGGGCCTACGAGCAGTACTTC. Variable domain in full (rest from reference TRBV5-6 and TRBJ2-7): DAGVTQSPTHLIKTRGQQVTLRCSPKSGHDTVSWYQQALGQGPQFIFQYYEEEERQRGNFPDRFSGHQFPNYSSELNVNALLLGDSALYLCASSLGQGAYEQYFGPGTRLTVT.

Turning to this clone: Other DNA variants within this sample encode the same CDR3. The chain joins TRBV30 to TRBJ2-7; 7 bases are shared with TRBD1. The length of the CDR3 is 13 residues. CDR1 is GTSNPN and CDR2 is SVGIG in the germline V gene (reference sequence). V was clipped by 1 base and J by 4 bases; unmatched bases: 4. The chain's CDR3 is CAWSGGQLYEQYF. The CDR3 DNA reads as TGTGCCTGGAGTGGGGGACAGCTTTACGAGCAGTACTTC.

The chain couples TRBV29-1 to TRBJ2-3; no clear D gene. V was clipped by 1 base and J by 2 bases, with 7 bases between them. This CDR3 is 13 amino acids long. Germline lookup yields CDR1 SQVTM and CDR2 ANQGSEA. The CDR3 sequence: CSVEGPHTDTQYF. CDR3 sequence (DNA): TGCAGCGTTGAAGGCCCTCACACAGATACGCAGTATTTT.

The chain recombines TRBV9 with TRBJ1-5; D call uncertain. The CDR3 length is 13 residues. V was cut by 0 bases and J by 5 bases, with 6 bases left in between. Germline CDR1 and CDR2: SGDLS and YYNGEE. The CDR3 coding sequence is TGTGCCAGCAGCGTAGCAGAAGATCAGCCCCAGCATTTT. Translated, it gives CASSVAEDQPQHF.

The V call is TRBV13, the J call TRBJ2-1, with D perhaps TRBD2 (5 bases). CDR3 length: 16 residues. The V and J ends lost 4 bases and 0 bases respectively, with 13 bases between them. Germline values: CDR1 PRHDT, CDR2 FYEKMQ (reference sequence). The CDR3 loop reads CASSYPGSSSYNEQFF. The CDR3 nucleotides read TGTGCCAGCAGCTACCCGGGATCCTCCTCCTACAATGAGCAGTTCTTC.

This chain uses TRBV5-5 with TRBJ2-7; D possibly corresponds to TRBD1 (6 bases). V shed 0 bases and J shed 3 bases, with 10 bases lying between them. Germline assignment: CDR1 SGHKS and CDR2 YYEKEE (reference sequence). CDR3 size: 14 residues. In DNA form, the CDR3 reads TGTGCCAGCAGCTTGGCCGGACAGAACTACGAGCAGTACTTC. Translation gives CASSLAGQNYEQYF.

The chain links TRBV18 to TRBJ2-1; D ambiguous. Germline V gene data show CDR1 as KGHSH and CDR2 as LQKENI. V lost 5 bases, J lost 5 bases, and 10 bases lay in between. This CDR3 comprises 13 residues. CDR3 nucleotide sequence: TGTGCCAGCTCAGTTGGAGCCCACAATGAGCAGTTCTTC. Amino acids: CASSVGAHNEQFF. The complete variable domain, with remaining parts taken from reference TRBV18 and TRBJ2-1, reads NAGVMQNPRHLVRRRGQEARLRCSPMKGHSHVYWYRQLPEEGLKFMVYLQKENIIDESGMPKERFSAEFPKEGPSILRIQQVVRGDSAAYFCASSVGAHNEQFFGPGTRLTVL.

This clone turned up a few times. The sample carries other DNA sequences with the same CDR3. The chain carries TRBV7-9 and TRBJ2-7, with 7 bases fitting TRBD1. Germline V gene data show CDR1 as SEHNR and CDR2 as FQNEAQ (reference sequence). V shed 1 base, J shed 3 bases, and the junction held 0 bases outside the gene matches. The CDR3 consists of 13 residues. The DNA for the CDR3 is TGTGCCAGCAGCTTAGACAGGGGCTACGAGCAGTACTTC. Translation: CASSLDRGYEQYF.

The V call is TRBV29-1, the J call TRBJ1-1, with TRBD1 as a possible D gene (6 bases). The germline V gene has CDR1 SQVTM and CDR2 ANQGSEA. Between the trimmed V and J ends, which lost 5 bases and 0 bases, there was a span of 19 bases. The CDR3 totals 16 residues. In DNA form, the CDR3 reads TGCAGCGTTCCCCCTGACCGGACAGCTTTGAACACTGAAGCTTTCTTT. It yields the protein CSVPPDRTALNTEAFF.

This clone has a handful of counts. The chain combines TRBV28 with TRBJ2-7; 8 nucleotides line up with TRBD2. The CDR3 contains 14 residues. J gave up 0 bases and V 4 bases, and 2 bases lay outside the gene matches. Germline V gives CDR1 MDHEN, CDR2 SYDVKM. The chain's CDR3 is CASSSGTSSYEQYF. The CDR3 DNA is TGTGCCAGCAGTTCAGGGACTAGCTCCTACGAGCAGTACTTC.

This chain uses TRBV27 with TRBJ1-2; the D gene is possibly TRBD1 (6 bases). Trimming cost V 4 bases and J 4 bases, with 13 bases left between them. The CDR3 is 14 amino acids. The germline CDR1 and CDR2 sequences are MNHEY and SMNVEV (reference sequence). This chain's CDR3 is CASSWGGGSYGYTF. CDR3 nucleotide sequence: TGTGCCAGCAGTTGGGGAGGGGGGAGCTATGGCTACACCTTC.

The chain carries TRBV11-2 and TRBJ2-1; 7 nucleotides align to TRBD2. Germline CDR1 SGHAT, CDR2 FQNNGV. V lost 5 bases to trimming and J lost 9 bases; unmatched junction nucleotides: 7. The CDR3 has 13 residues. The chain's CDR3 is CASSPTPGGEQFF. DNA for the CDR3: TGTGCCAGCAGCCCCACGCCGGGAGGTGAGCAGTTCTTC. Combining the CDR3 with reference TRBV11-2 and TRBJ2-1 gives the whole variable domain EAGVAQSPRYKIIEKRQSVAFWCNPISGHATLYWYQQILGQGPKLLIQFQNNGVVDDSQLPKDRFSAERLKGVDSTLKIQPAKLEDSAVYLCASSPTPGGEQFFGPGTRLTVL.

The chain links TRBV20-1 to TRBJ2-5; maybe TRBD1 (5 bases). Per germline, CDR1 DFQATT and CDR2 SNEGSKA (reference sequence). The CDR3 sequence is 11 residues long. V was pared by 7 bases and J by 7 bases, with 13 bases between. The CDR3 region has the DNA TGCAGTGTCGGACACCAGGGGACCCAGTACTTC. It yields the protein CSVGHQGTQYF.

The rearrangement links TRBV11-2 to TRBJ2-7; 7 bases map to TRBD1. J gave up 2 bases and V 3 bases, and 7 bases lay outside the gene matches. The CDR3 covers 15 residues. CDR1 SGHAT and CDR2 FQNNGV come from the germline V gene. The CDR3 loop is CASSLTGRGPYEQYF. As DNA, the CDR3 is TGTGCCAGCAGCTTGACAGGGAGAGGGCCCTACGAGCAGTACTTC.

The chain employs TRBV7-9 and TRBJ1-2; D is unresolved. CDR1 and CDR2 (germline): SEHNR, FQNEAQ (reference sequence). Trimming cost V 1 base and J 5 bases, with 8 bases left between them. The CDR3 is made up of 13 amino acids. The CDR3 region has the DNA TGTGCCAGCAGCTTAGACCCTACGTATGGCTACACCTTC. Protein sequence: CASSLDPTYGYTF.

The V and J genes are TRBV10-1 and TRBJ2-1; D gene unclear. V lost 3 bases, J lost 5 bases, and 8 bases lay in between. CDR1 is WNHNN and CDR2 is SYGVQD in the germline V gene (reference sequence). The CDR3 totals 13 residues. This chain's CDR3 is CASSDLKDNEQFF. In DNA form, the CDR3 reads TGCGCCAGCAGTGATTTGAAGGACAATGAGCAGTTCTTC.

The CDR3 region is CTSSQDELAAKTGYYNEQFF. CDR3 DNA sequence: TGCACCAGCAGCCAAGATGAACTAGCGGCTAAAACAGGCTACTACAATGAGCAGTTCTTC. The J gene is TRBJ2-1, the V gene TRBV1; no DNA check was done on the table's D call, TRBD2. TRBV1 is deemed a pseudogene. The CDR3 is 20 residues long.

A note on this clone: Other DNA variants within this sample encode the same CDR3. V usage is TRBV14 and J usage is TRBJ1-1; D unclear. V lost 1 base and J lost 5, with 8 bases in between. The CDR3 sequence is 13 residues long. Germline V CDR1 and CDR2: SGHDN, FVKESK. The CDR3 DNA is TGTGCCAGCAGCCAAGGGGCACGGACTGAAGCTTTCTTT. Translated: CASSQGARTEAFF. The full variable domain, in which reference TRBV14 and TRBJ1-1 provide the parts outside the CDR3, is EAGVTQFPSHSVIEKGQTVTLRCDPISGHDNLYWYRRVMGKEIKFLLHFVKESKQDESGMPNNRFLAERTGGTYSTLKVQPAELEDSGVYFCASSQGARTEAFFGQGTRLTVV.

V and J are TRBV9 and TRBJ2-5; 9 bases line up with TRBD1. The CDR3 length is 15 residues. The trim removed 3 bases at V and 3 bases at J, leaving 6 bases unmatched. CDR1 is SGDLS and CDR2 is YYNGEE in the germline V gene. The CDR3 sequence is CASSGWDRAEETQYF. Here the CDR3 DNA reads TGTGCCAGCAGCGGTTGGGACAGGGCAGAAGAGACCCAGTACTTC.

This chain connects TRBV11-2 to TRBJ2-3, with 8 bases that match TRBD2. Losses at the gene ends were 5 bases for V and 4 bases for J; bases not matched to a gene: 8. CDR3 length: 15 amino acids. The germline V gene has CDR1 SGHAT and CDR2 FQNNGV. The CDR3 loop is CASSPSGGGSDTQYF. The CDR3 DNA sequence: TGTGCCAGCAGCCCTAGTGGCGGGGGGTCAGATACGCAGTATTTT.

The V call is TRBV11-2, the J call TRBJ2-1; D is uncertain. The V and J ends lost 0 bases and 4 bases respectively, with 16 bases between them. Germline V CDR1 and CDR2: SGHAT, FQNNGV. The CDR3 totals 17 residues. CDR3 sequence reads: CASSLDRGLGRYNEQFF. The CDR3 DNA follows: TGTGCCAGCAGCTTAGATCGTGGGCTTGGAAGATACAATGAGCAGTTCTTC.

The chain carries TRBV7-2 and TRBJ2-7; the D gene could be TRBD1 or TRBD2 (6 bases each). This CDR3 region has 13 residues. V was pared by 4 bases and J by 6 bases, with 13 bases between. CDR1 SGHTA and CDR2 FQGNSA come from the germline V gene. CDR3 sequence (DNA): TGTGCCAGCAGCTCCACGCCGGGGGCCGAGCAGTACTTC. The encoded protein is CASSSTPGAEQYF.